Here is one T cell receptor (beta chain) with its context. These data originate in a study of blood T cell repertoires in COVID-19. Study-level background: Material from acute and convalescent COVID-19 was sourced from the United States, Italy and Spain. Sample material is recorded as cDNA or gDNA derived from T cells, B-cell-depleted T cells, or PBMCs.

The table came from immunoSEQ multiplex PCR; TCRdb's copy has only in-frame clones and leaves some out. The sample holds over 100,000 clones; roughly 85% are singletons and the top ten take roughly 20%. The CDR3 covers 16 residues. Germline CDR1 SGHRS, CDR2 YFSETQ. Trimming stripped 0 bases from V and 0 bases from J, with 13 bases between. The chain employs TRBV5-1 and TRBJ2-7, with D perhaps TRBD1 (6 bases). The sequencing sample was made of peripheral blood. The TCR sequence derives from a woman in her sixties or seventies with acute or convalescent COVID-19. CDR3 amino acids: CASSLASGGSSYEQYF. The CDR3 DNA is TGCGCCAGCAGCTTGGCGAGTGGGGGCAGCTCCTACGAGCAGTACTTC.